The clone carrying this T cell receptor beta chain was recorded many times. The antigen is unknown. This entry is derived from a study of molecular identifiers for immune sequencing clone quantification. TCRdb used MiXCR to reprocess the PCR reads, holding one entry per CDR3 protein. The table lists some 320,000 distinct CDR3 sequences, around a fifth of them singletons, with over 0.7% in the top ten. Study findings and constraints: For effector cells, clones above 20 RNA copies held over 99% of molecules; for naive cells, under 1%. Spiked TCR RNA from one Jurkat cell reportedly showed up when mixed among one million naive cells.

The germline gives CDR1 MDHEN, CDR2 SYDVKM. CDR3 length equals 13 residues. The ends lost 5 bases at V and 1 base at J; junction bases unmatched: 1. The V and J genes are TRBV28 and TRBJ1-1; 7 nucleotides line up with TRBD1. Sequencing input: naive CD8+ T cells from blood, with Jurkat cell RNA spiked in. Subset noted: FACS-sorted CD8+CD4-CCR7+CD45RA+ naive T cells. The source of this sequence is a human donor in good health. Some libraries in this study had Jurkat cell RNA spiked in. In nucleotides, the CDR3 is TGTGCCAGCAGTGACAGGGCGAACACTGAAGCTTTCTTT. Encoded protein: CASSDRANTEAFF.